These T cell receptor beta chains were read from a single sample in a study of identical twins. MiXCR, run by TCRdb on the 5' RACE reads, gives a single entry per CDR3 protein. The sample holds roughly 1,500,000 distinct CDR3 sequences, roughly a third seen once. Material for sequencing was cord blood. The receptors originated from a newborn girl in good health. Each CDR3 is given with its conserved first and last residue. A D gene is named only where the DNA matches it firmly. Some rows have no size entry. The others give once, few or many, or a class for an expanded clone.

D gene: TRBD2
J gene: TRBJ2-1
V gene: TRBV20-1
clone size: -
CDR3 protein: CSAQEGPSGYNEQFF
CDR3 DNA: TGCAGTGCCCAAGAGGGGCCTAGCGGATACAATGAGCAGTTCTTC

D gene: -
J gene: TRBJ2-3
V gene: TRBV21-1
clone size: -
CDR3 protein: CASSFGDLGGGSPDTQYF
CDR3 DNA: TGTGCCAGCAGCTTTGGGGATTTAGGGGGGGGGTCGCCAGATACGCAGTATTTT

D gene: -
J gene: TRBJ1-1
V gene: TRBV24-1
clone size: -
CDR3 protein: CATSDLGRNTEAFF
CDR3 DNA: TGTGCCACCAGTGATTTGGGCAGGAACACTGAAGCTTTCTTT

D gene: TRBD2
J gene: TRBJ2-1
V gene: TRBV27
clone size: -
CDR3 protein: CASSLLAGAIDEQFF
CDR3 DNA: TGTGCCAGCAGTTTACTAGCGGGAGCAATAGATGAGCAGTTCTTC

D gene: -
J gene: TRBJ2-1
V gene: TRBV2
clone size: -
CDR3 protein: CASSEGGIEQFF
CDR3 DNA: TGTGCCAGCAGTGAAGGGGGGATTGAGCAGTTCTTC

D gene: TRBD2
J gene: TRBJ2-1
V gene: TRBV28
clone size: few
CDR3 protein: CASSRTSGMAYNEQFF
CDR3 DNA: TGTGCCAGCAGTCGGACTAGCGGGATGGCCTACAATGAGCAGTTCTTC

D gene: -
J gene: TRBJ2-4
V gene: TRBV12-3/TRBV12-4
clone size: many
CDR3 protein: CASSLALLAKNIQYF
CDR3 DNA: TGTGCCAGCAGTTTAGCGCTACTAGCCAAAAACATTCAGTACTTC

D gene: TRBD2
J gene: TRBJ2-2
V gene: TRBV5-1
clone size: few
CDR3 protein: CASSLKSSALGGSGELFF
CDR3 DNA: TGCGCCAGCAGCTTGAAGTCTAGCGCCCTGGGAGGGAGCGGGGAGCTGTTTTTT

D gene: TRBD2
J gene: TRBJ2-1
V gene: TRBV5-5
clone size: few
CDR3 protein: CASSHGLAGGYGEQFF
CDR3 DNA: TGTGCCAGCAGCCACGGACTAGCGGGGGGGTACGGTGAGCAGTTCTTC

D gene: -
J gene: TRBJ2-3
V gene: TRBV28
clone size: few
CDR3 protein: CASTHAGFTTDTQYF
CDR3 DNA: TGTGCCAGCACCCACGCGGGCTTTACCACAGATACGCAGTATTTT

D gene: TRBD2
J gene: TRBJ2-5
V gene: TRBV3-1
clone size: few
CDR3 protein: CASSQDSPGREQYF
CDR3 DNA: TGTGCCAGCAGCCAAGATTCTCCCGGGCGGGAGCAGTACTTC

D gene: TRBD1
J gene: TRBJ2-3
V gene: TRBV25-1
clone size: -
CDR3 protein: CASSALTGTGEGDTQYF
CDR3 DNA: TGTGCCAGCAGTGCGCTAACCGGGACAGGGGAGGGAGATACGCAGTATTTT

D gene: TRBD2
J gene: TRBJ2-3
V gene: TRBV10-3
clone size: few
CDR3 protein: CAISSGLEKPSTDTQYF
CDR3 DNA: TGTGCCATCAGTTCGGGACTAGAGAAACCAAGCACAGATACGCAGTATTTT

D gene: TRBD2
J gene: TRBJ2-1
V gene: TRBV5-1
clone size: -
CDR3 protein: CASSLDARLADEQFF
CDR3 DNA: TGCGCCAGCAGCTTGGACGCCCGACTAGCCGATGAGCAGTTCTTC

D gene: -
J gene: TRBJ2-7
V gene: TRBV20-1
clone size: -
CDR3 protein: CSARPGGANSYEQYF
CDR3 DNA: TGCAGTGCTAGGCCAGGGGGGGCCAACTCCTACGAGCAGTACTTC

D gene: TRBD2
J gene: TRBJ2-7
V gene: TRBV9
clone size: -
CDR3 protein: CASSVEAVLADPYNEQYF
CDR3 DNA: TGTGCCAGCAGCGTAGAGGCCGTGCTAGCGGACCCCTACAATGAGCAGTACTTC

D gene: TRBD2
J gene: TRBJ2-3
V gene: TRBV10-1
clone size: -
CDR3 protein: CASSEPAGVTLSSTDTQYF
CDR3 DNA: TGCGCCAGCAGTGAACCAGCGGGGGTCACTCTTTCTAGCACAGATACGCAGTATTTT

D gene: TRBD2
J gene: TRBJ2-3
V gene: TRBV20-1
clone size: few
CDR3 protein: CSASPLAGGSTDTQYF
CDR3 DNA: TGCAGTGCTAGTCCCCTTGCGGGGGGATCCACAGATACGCAGTATTTT

D gene: -
J gene: TRBJ1-1
V gene: TRBV7-9
clone size: -
CDR3 protein: CASSLDRFWTEAFF
CDR3 DNA: TGTGCCAGCAGCTTAGATAGATTTTGGACTGAAGCTTTCTTT

D gene: TRBD2
J gene: TRBJ2-7
V gene: TRBV28
clone size: -
CDR3 protein: CASSSPAGVRYNEQYF
CDR3 DNA: TGTGCCAGCAGTTCCCCAGCGGGAGTAAGATACAATGAGCAGTACTTC

D gene: -
J gene: TRBJ1-6
V gene: TRBV5-5
clone size: -
CDR3 protein: CASSPGRMSSYNSPLHF
CDR3 DNA: TGTGCCAGCAGCCCGGGGCGGATGAGCTCCTATAATTCACCCCTCCACTTT

D gene: -
J gene: TRBJ2-7
V gene: TRBV5-1
clone size: -
CDR3 protein: CASSLWLAHSYNEQYF
CDR3 DNA: TGCGCCAGCAGCTTGTGGCTCGCCCACTCCTACAATGAGCAGTACTTC

D gene: TRBD2
J gene: TRBJ2-3
V gene: TRBV5-6
clone size: -
CDR3 protein: CASSFRLAVTDTQYF
CDR3 DNA: TGTGCCAGCAGCTTCAGACTAGCGGTCACAGATACGCAGTATTTT

D gene: TRBD2
J gene: TRBJ2-4
V gene: TRBV7-8
clone size: -
CDR3 protein: CASSLVVGRSGLAGGRAKNIQYF
CDR3 DNA: TGTGCCAGCAGCTTAGTTGTTGGTCGTTCGGGACTAGCGGGAGGGAGAGCCAAAAACATTCAGTACTTC

D gene: TRBD1
J gene: TRBJ2-7
V gene: TRBV20-1
clone size: few
CDR3 protein: CSARAPDRGIYEQYF
CDR3 DNA: TGCAGTGCTAGAGCTCCGGACAGGGGAATTTACGAGCAGTACTTC

D gene: -
J gene: TRBJ2-7
V gene: TRBV20-1
clone size: -
CDR3 protein: CSARDLASSYEQYF
CDR3 DNA: TGCAGCGCTAGAGATCTGGCTAGCTCCTACGAGCAGTACTTC

D gene: TRBD2
J gene: TRBJ2-7
V gene: TRBV11-2
clone size: -
CDR3 protein: CASSSNRRGAYNEQYF
CDR3 DNA: TGTGCCAGCAGTTCCAACAGGCGGGGGGCATACAATGAGCAGTACTTC

D gene: -
J gene: TRBJ1-1
V gene: TRBV12-5
clone size: few
CDR3 protein: CASGLAFNREAFF
CDR3 DNA: TGTGCTAGTGGTTTGGCCTTTAACAGAGAAGCTTTCTTT

D gene: TRBD1
J gene: TRBJ2-7
V gene: TRBV20-1
clone size: -
CDR3 protein: CSANRGQAGEQYF
CDR3 DNA: TGCAGTGCTAACAGGGGGCAAGCTGGGGAGCAGTACTTC

D gene: TRBD2
J gene: TRBJ2-2
V gene: TRBV6-2/TRBV6-3
clone size: -
CDR3 protein: CASSSRTSGRAGELFF
CDR3 DNA: TGTGCCAGCAGTTCCCGGACTAGCGGGAGGGCCGGGGAGCTGTTTTTT

D gene: TRBD2
J gene: TRBJ2-3
V gene: TRBV12-3/TRBV12-4
clone size: few
CDR3 protein: CASSQSGRTLISTDTQYF
CDR3 DNA: TGTGCCAGCAGCCAAAGCGGGAGGACCCTAATTAGCACAGATACGCAGTATTTT

D gene: TRBD1
J gene: TRBJ1-1
V gene: TRBV2
clone size: -
CDR3 protein: CASSAIKPGQGELDTEAFF
CDR3 DNA: TGTGCCAGCAGTGCAATTAAGCCGGGACAGGGGGAACTGGACACTGAAGCTTTCTTT

D gene: TRBD2
J gene: TRBJ2-1
V gene: TRBV20-1
clone size: -
CDR3 protein: CSARPPGLADNEQFF
CDR3 DNA: TGCAGTGCGAGACCTCCGGGACTAGCGGACAATGAGCAGTTCTTC

D gene: -
J gene: TRBJ2-7
V gene: TRBV4-1
clone size: -
CDR3 protein: CASSQITRTYEQYF
CDR3 DNA: TGCGCCAGCAGCCAGATAACGAGGACCTACGAGCAGTACTTC